A single sample is the source of the 30 T cell receptor beta chains below, sequenced in a study of blood T cell repertoires in COVID-19 (dated by TCRdb to about 2020). Libraries were prepared through the immunoSEQ multiplex PCR assay. Here the immuneACCESS table is served through TCRdb, limited to in-frame sequences with V and J called. Missing clones are a known gap in these copies; in checked studies unresolved V genes cover under half, and the rest lacks a known reason. The sample data list about 200,000 clones, and about 84% of these were observed just once. The ten top clones hold roughly 8% of the sample. Sequenced sample: peripheral blood. The receptors were sampled from a woman older than 75 with acute or convalescent COVID-19.

The rearrangement uses TRBV27 and TRBJ2-1, with TRBD1 matching over 7 bases. This CDR3 has 15 residues. CDR1 MNHEY and CDR2 SMNVEV come from the germline V gene (reference sequence). V was clipped by 8 bases and J by 2 bases; unmatched bases: 9. CDR3 sequence (DNA): TGTGCCAGCGGGTCGATAGGGGGCCCCTACAATGAGCAGTTCTTC. As protein: CASGSIGGPYNEQFF.

The chain recombines TRBV7-2 with TRBJ2-1; 7 nucleotides align to TRBD2. Germline loops: CDR1 SGHTA, CDR2 FQGNSA. CDR3 length: 15 residues. V was clipped by 1 base and J by 0 bases; unmatched bases: 0. The CDR3 is CASSLVAGSYNEQFF. The CDR3 DNA reads as TGTGCCAGCAGCTTAGTAGCGGGCTCCTACAATGAGCAGTTCTTC. Full variable domain (missing parts from reference TRBV7-2 and TRBJ2-1): GAGVSQSPSNKVTEKGKDVELRCDPISGHTALYWYRQSLGQGLEFLIYFQGNSAPDKSGLPSDRFSAERTGGSVSTLTIQRTQQEDSAVYLCASSLVAGSYNEQFFGPGTRLTVL.

This chain joins TRBV6-4 and TRBJ1-5, with 11 bases matching TRBD1. Per the germline V gene, CDR1 is MRHNA and CDR2 is SNTAGT. This CDR3 spans 16 amino acids. The V and J ends lost 5 bases and 6 bases, in that order; junction bases with no gene match: 9. This CDR3 reads CASSQEGQGAFQPQHF. The CDR3 nucleotides read TGTGCCAGCAGTCAAGAAGGACAGGGGGCTTTTCAGCCCCAGCATTTT.

The chain couples TRBV19 to TRBJ2-1; maybe TRBD2 (5 bases). The CDR3 runs 16 residues. V was clipped by 5 bases and J by 5 bases, with 19 bases between them. Germline-derived CDR1 and CDR2 are LNHDA and SQIVND (reference sequence). Here the CDR3 reads CASSAPLSWRDNEQFF. The CDR3 DNA sequence: TGTGCCAGTAGTGCCCCTCTTTCCTGGCGGGACAATGAGCAGTTCTTC.

Notes on this clone: The identical CDR3 is also encoded by other nucleotide sequences in the sample. In nucleotides, the CDR3 is TGTGCCAGCTCACCAGACAGGGTGAACACTGAAGCTTTCTTT. The encoded protein is CASSPDRVNTEAFF. J is TRBJ1-1 and V is TRBV18, with 7 positions matching TRBD1. This CDR3 region has 14 residues. Trimming took 2 bases from V and 0 from J; bases not matched to a gene: 0. CDR1 and CDR2 (germline): KGHSH, LQKENI.

V usage is TRBV5-6 and J usage is TRBJ2-2; 9 bases line up with TRBD2. Germline V gene data show CDR1 as SGHDT and CDR2 as YYEEEE. This CDR3 contains 15 residues. The trim removed 0 bases at V and 6 bases at J, leaving 3 bases unmatched. The CDR3 DNA sequence: TGTGCCAGCAGCTTGGTGCGGGGGGGCCCCGGGGAGCTGTTTTTT. Its translation: CASSLVRGGPGELFF.

The chain links TRBV9 to TRBJ2-1, with TRBD2 matching over 11 bases. The germline CDR1 and CDR2 sequences are SGDLS and YYNGEE. The V gene end was trimmed by 4 bases and the J gene end by 9 bases; junction bases not matched to a gene: 9. This CDR3 has 15 residues. The CDR3 sequence: CASSKTSGSLAEQFF. In DNA, the CDR3 is TGTGCCAGCAGCAAAACTAGCGGGAGTTTGGCTGAGCAGTTCTTC.

This clone has a handful of counts. At one end, the junction sequence differs from germline, possibly due to a read error. The V gene is TRBV6-4, the J gene TRBJ2-2; a possible D gene is TRBD1 (6 bases). The CDR3 totals 16 residues. Germline loops: CDR1 MRHNA, CDR2 SNTAGT. DNA for the CDR3: TGTGCCAGCAGTCACTCCTCAGGGGCGAACACCGGGGAGCTGTTTTTT. This sequence encodes CASSHSSGANTGELFF.

The CDR3 bases are TGTGCCAGCAGCTTACTGACAGGGGAATTTTCCGGGGAGCTGTTTTTT. It translates to CASSLLTGEFSGELFF. This chain links TRBV5-5 with TRBJ2-2; 8 bases are shared with TRBD1. This CDR3 comprises 16 residues. From germline, CDR1 is SGHKS and CDR2 YYEKEE (reference sequence). Losses at the gene ends were 2 bases for V and 6 bases for J; bases not matched to a gene: 9.

The table lists this clone with a few counts. This chain links TRBV3-1 (or the pseudogene TRBV3-2) with TRBJ1-2; D is ambiguous. CDR3 length equals 13 residues. V lost 3 bases and J 8 bases, leaving 13 bases between the germline ends. Germline values: CDR1 LGHDT, CDR2 YNNKEL (reference sequence). DNA for the CDR3: TGTGCCAGCAGCCAGAACACGGGTTGGGGCTACACCTTC. Translated, it gives CASSQNTGWGYTF.

V gene TRBV4-1 combines with J gene TRBJ1-2; 7 bases match TRBD1. The CDR3 loop spans 15 amino acids. With V trimmed by 4 bases and J by 0 bases, 5 bases remained unmatched. CDR1 and CDR2 from the germline V gene are MGHRA and YSYEKL. The CDR3 reads CASSPGTATNYGYTF. As DNA, the CDR3 is TGCGCCAGCAGCCCCGGGACAGCTACTAACTATGGCTACACCTTC.

The CDR3 here is CASSPDWSSYNSPLHF. The CDR3 bases are TGTGCCAGCAGCCCTGACTGGAGCTCCTATAATTCACCCCTCCACTTT. V usage is TRBV3-1 (or the pseudogene TRBV3-2) and J usage is TRBJ1-6, with D hard to call. Germline loops: CDR1 LGHDT, CDR2 YNNKEL (reference sequence). V gave up 4 bases and J gave up 0 bases, with 10 bases separating them. The CDR3 spans 16 residues.

The J gene is TRBJ2-5, the V gene TRBV3-1 (or the pseudogene TRBV3-2), with no clear D. This CDR3 region has 12 residues. Germline CDR1 reads LGHDT; CDR2 reads YNNKEL (reference sequence). V was pared by 3 bases and J by 2 bases, with 4 bases between. CDR3 sequence reads: CASSHLQETQYF. DNA of the CDR3: TGTGCCAGCAGCCACTTACAAGAGACCCAGTACTTC.

The rearrangement joins TRBV18 to TRBJ1-5, with a possible D match to TRBD1 (6 bases). CDR3 length: 17 amino acids. V was clipped by 3 bases and J by 0 bases, with 15 bases between them. The germline gives CDR1 KGHSH, CDR2 LQKENI. The CDR3 loop reads CASSPSDRLNSNQPQHF. In DNA form, the CDR3 reads TGTGCCAGCTCACCCAGTGACAGGCTCAATAGCAATCAGCCCCAGCATTTT.

The chain carries TRBV6-5 and TRBJ1-6; 7 bases align to TRBD1. Germline CDR1 is MNHEY and CDR2 is SVGAGI. There are 14 residues in the CDR3. The ends lost 6 bases at V and 6 bases at J; junction bases unmatched: 5. The CDR3 reads CASRPGQSNSPLHF. CDR3 in DNA: TGTGCCAGCAGACCGGGACAGAGTAATTCACCCCTCCACTTT.

The gene calls are TRBV10-3 and TRBJ2-6, with 10 bases that match TRBD1. V gave up 3 bases and J gave up 4 bases; unmatched junction bases: 3. CDR1 and CDR2 (germline): ENHRY, SYGVKD. There are 16 residues in the CDR3. The CDR3 region is CAISEGTGVGANVLTF. CDR3 nucleotides: TGTGCCATCAGTGAAGGGACAGGGGTAGGGGCCAACGTCCTGACTTTC.

This clone has just a few counts. The chain links TRBV18 to TRBJ1-4; 9 bases are shared with TRBD1. CDR3 length: 13 amino acids. The J segment lost 7 bases and the V segment lost 3 bases, leaving 0 bases of the junction unmatched. Germline V gene sequence: CDR1 KGHSH, CDR2 LQKENI. In nucleotides, the CDR3 is TGTGCCAGCTCACCGGGACAGGGTGAAAAACTGTTTTTT. It yields the protein CASSPGQGEKLFF.

The chain recombines TRBV4-2 with TRBJ1-2; D is uncertain. The CDR3 length is 14 residues. V lost 0 bases, J lost 0 bases, and 5 bases lay in between. CDR1 is LGHNA, CDR2 YNFKEQ, per germline. The CDR3 protein is CASSQEAANYGYTF. The CDR3 DNA sequence: TGTGCCAGCAGCCAAGAGGCAGCTAACTATGGCTACACCTTC.

The V gene is TRBV5-1, the J gene TRBJ2-1; a possible D gene is TRBD2 (5 bases). The V gene lost 1 base and the J gene lost 8 bases, with 13 bases spanning the gap. Germline V gene sequence: CDR1 SGHRS, CDR2 YFSETQ. The CDR3 contains 14 residues. DNA of the CDR3: TGCGCCAGCAGCTTGAACGGGGATCGGGATGAGCAGTTCTTC. Translated: CASSLNGDRDEQFF.

The chain recombines TRBV10-3 with TRBJ2-2; no firm D call. This CDR3 comprises 12 residues. Germline V gene sequence: CDR1 ENHRY, CDR2 SYGVKD. Trimming shortened V by 6 bases and J by 7 bases, and 9 bases separated the two germline ends. For the CDR3, the DNA is TGTGCCATCAGCCAACCGGGCGGGGAGCTGTTTTTT. Protein product: CAISQPGGELFF.

The chain uses TRBV6-4 and TRBJ2-2; TRBD2 might be the D (5 bases). This CDR3 region has 16 residues. V shed 0 bases and J shed 5 bases, with 13 bases lying between them. Per the germline V gene, CDR1 is MRHNA and CDR2 is SNTAGT. The CDR3 DNA reads TGTGCCAGCAGTGACTCGATAAGCGGAGGTACCGGGGAGCTGTTTTTT. It yields the protein CASSDSISGGTGELFF.

The chain uses TRBV27 and TRBJ1-2; a weak D match, TRBD1 (5 bases). There are 14 residues in the CDR3. Trimming pared 2 bases from V and 4 bases from J, leaving 11 bases between. CDR1 is MNHEY and CDR2 is SMNVEV in the germline V gene (reference sequence). In nucleotides, the CDR3 is TGTGCCAGCAGTTTAGGTCAGGGCTTCTATGGCTACACCTTC. Its translation is CASSLGQGFYGYTF.

This sequence joins TRBV29-1 and TRBJ1-1; D is unclear. Germline CDR1 is SQVTM and CDR2 is ANQGSEA. The V end lost 3 bases, the J end lost 4 bases, and 6 bases lay between the germline ends. The CDR3 is made up of 11 amino acids. The CDR3 loop is CSVERPTEAFF. For the CDR3, the DNA is TGCAGCGTTGAGCGGCCCACTGAAGCTTTCTTT.

In DNA form, the CDR3 reads TGTGCCAGCAGCGGTAGCGGGGGGGCTCTCGGCGAAGAGACCCAGTACTTC. Protein sequence: CASSGSGGALGEETQYF. The J gene is TRBJ2-5, the V gene TRBV7-9; 11 bases are shared with TRBD2. Per germline, CDR1 SEHNR and CDR2 FQNEAQ (reference sequence). V lost 5 bases, J lost 3 bases, and 11 bases stayed unmatched. This CDR3 comprises 17 residues.

The chain uses TRBV10-3 and TRBJ1-6; TRBD1 matches 8 bases. The germline V gene encodes CDR1 ENHRY and CDR2 SYGVKD. The J segment lost 8 bases and the V segment lost 0 bases, leaving 0 bases of the junction unmatched. CDR3 length: 14 amino acids. The CDR3 nucleotides read TGTGCCATCAGTGAGTCGACAGGGGATTCACCCCTCCACTTT. Its protein product is CAISESTGDSPLHF.

This CDR3 reads CASSQGQGGTEAFF. In DNA, the CDR3 is TGCGCCAGCAGCCAAGGACAGGGCGGCACTGAAGCTTTCTTT. The V and J genes are TRBV4-1 and TRBJ1-1; TRBD1 aligns across 7 bases. The CDR3 has 14 amino acids. Germline V gene data show CDR1 as MGHRA and CDR2 as YSYEKL. Trimming at V came to 1 base and at J to 4 bases, leaving 3 bases not matched to a gene.

Worth noting for this clone: Within the sample, other DNA sequences also encode this same CDR3. The chain joins TRBV5-1 to TRBJ1-5; D remains ambiguous. Trimming took off 4 bases at V and 7 bases at J, with 9 bases between the two ends. CDR3 length equals 12 residues. Germline-derived CDR1 and CDR2 are SGHRS and YFSETQ. The CDR3 nucleotides read TGCGCCAGCAGCCCGACCGGGCAGCCCCAGCATTTT. Protein: CASSPTGQPQHF.

The V call is TRBV19, the J call TRBJ2-7; the match to TRBD2 covers 11 bases. The CDR3 covers 16 residues. Trimming took 3 bases from V and 3 from J; bases not matched to a gene: 7. Per germline, CDR1 LNHDA and CDR2 SQIVND (reference sequence). CDR3 sequence: CASSMMVGTSGYEQYF. CDR3 DNA: TGTGCCAGTAGTATGATGGTCGGGACTAGCGGCTACGAGCAGTACTTC.

This chain links TRBV7-2 with TRBJ1-1, with D unclear. In germline, CDR1 is SGHTA, CDR2 FQGNSA. CDR3 length: 15 amino acids. Between the trimmed V and J ends, which lost 0 bases and 0 bases, there was a span of 8 bases. The CDR3 sequence: CASSLASGLNTEAFF. Written as DNA, the CDR3 is TGTGCCAGCAGCTTAGCGTCAGGTTTGAACACTGAAGCTTTCTTT.

This clone was observed once. The genes are TRBV7-9 and TRBJ1-4, with 7 bases matching TRBD1. The CDR3 is 15 amino acids. The germline V gene encodes CDR1 SEHNR and CDR2 FQNEAQ (reference sequence). Trimming removed 2 bases from V and 7 bases from J; junction bases left unmatched: 7. For the CDR3, the DNA is TGTGCCAGCAGCTTAAAAACAGGGGTCGGTGAAAAACTGTTTTTT. Its protein product is CASSLKTGVGEKLFF.